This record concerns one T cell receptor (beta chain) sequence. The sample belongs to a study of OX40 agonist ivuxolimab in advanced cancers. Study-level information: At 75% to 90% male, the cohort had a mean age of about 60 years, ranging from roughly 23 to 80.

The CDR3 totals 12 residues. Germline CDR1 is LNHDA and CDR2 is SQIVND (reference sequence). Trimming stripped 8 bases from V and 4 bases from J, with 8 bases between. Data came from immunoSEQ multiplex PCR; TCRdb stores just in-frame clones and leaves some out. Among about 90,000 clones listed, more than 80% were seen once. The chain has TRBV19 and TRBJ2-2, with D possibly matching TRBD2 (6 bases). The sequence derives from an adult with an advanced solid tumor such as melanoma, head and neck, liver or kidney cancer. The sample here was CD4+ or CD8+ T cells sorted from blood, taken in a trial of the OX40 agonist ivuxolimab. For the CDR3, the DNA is TGTGCCAGTCCCGGGGGCACCGGGGAGCTGTTTTTT. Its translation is CASPGGTGELFF. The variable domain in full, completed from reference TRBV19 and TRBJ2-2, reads DGGITQSPKYLFRKEGQNVTLSCEQNLNHDAMYWYRQDPGQGLRLIYYSQIVNDFQKGDIAEGYSVSREKKESFPLTVTSAQKNPTAFYLCASPGGTGELFFGEGSRLTVL.